These T cell receptor beta chains were read from a single sample in a study of blood T cell repertoires in COVID-19. TCRdb's table, derived via immunoSEQ multiplex PCR, lists solely in-frame clones and lacks some. The sample yields roughly 260,000 clones, about nine tenths seen once. Sequencing was done on a sample of PBMCs or T cells enriched from blood (not recorded which). The receptor source for this set is a woman younger than 45 with acute COVID-19. Both conserved end residues are part of each CDR3. The D gene is left open where the match is weak. Expanded clones are given a class, and other clones once, few, many or no size at all.

D	length	J	V	size	DNA	CDR3
TRBD2	15	TRBJ2-1	TRBV6-1	NA	TGTGCCAGCAGTGAAGCGGACGGGGGGGAGGATGAGCAGTTCTTC	CASSEADGGEDEQFF
TRBD1	16	TRBJ2-7	TRBV3-1/TRBV3-2	NA	TGTGCCAGCAGCGCCCAACCGGGACAGGGGGCGTATGGGCAGTACTTC	CASSAQPGQGAYGQYF
NA	14	TRBJ1-1	TRBV6-5	NA	TGTGCCAGCAGTTTCGACGGACAGAACACTGAAGCTTTCTTT	CASSFDGQNTEAFF
NA	12	TRBJ2-2	TRBV18	NA	TGTGCCAGCTCACCGGCCGACGGGGAGCTGTTTTTT	CASSPADGELFF
NA	13	TRBJ1-5	TRBV12-3/TRBV12-4	NA	TGTGCCAGCAGGCGAGGGTCCAATCAGCCCCAGCATTTT	CASRRGSNQPQHF
NA	14	TRBJ2-2	TRBV2	NA	TGTGCCAGCAGCGTTAGCAGGGTTCCCGGGGAGCTGTTTTTT	CASSVSRVPGELFF
TRBD1	13	TRBJ2-1	TRBV18	NA	TGTGCCAGCTCACCCTTGACAGGGAGAGAGCAGTTCTTC	CASSPLTGREQFF
TRBD2	15	TRBJ2-2	TRBV19	many	TGTGCCTCTGGACTAGCGGGGGTGCATAGCGGGGAGCTGTTTTTT	CASGLAGVHSGELFF
TRBD1	15	TRBJ2-5	TRBV10-3	NA	TGTGCCATCAGTGAGACAGGGGGCATAGGGGAGACCCAGTACTTC	CAISETGGIGETQYF
TRBD1	15	TRBJ2-7	TRBV5-1	NA	TGCGCCAGCAGCTTGGAACCGGGACAGTCCTACGAGCAGTACTTC	CASSLEPGQSYEQYF
NA	14	TRBJ1-5	TRBV7-8	NA	TGTGCCAGCAGCTTAAGCGTCCGGAATCAGCCCCAGCATTTT	CASSLSVRNQPQHF
NA	13	TRBJ2-5	TRBV5-1	NA	TGCGCCAGCCACCCGGGGAGTAGGGAGACCCAGTACTTC	CASHPGSRETQYF
TRBD1	15	TRBJ1-2	TRBV5-1	few	TGCGCCAGCAGCTCACAGGGGGCCAACGGCTATGGCTACACCTTC	CASSSQGANGYGYTF
TRBD1	18	TRBJ2-2	TRBV7-6	NA	TGTGCCAGCAGCTTAGCCGGGACAGGGAATAAGAGGACCGGGGAGCTGTTTTTT	CASSLAGTGNKRTGELFF
TRBD1	14	TRBJ2-3	TRBV19	NA	TGTGCCAGTTGTCCGGGACAGGGCACAGATACGCAGTATTTT	CASCPGQGTDTQYF
NA	13	TRBJ1-1	TRBV9	once	TGTGCCAGCAGCGTAGGTCGGGGCACTGAAGCTTTCTTT	CASSVGRGTEAFF
TRBD1	12	TRBJ2-5	TRBV15	NA	TGTGCCATCTCGACAGGGGAAGAGACCCAGTACTTC	CAISTGEETQYF
TRBD1	11	TRBJ1-5	TRBV19	once	TGTGCCAGTGGGACAGAACAGCCCCAGCATTTT	CASGTEQPQHF
TRBD1	15	TRBJ1-3	TRBV2	NA	TGTGCCAGCAGTTCCACAGGGGGCTCTGGAAACACCATATATTTT	CASSSTGGSGNTIYF
NA	15	TRBJ1-6	TRBV10-3	NA	TGTGCCATCAGTGAGTCGTCAGAAAATAATTCACCCCTCCACTTT	CAISESSENNSPLHF
TRBD2	15	TRBJ2-5	TRBV5-4	NA	TGTGCCAGCAGCTTGGGGCTAGCGGTACAAGAGACCCAGTACTTC	CASSLGLAVQETQYF
TRBD1	16	TRBJ2-7	TRBV27	NA	TGTGCCAGCAGAACTGTCCGGGACAGGGGAGGGAACGAGCAGTACTTC	CASRTVRDRGGNEQYF
TRBD2	17	TRBJ2-1	TRBV28	few	TGTGCCAGCTACCCCCTTCCTGGGGGGGGGTCGGGCAATGAGCAGTTCTTC	CASYPLPGGGSGNEQFF
TRBD1	15	TRBJ1-6	TRBV5-6	few	TGTGCCAGCAAGTACCAGGGGGTGGATAATTCACCCCTCCACTTT	CASKYQGVDNSPLHF
NA	16	TRBJ1-1	TRBV12-5	NA	TGTGCTAGTGGCCCTAGATTCGGAGGTAGGAACACTGAAGCTTTCTTT	CASGPRFGGRNTEAFF
NA	12	TRBJ2-5	TRBV7-6	NA	TGTGCCAGCAGCTTAGGAGGGGGGACCCAGTACTTC	CASSLGGGTQYF
NA	17	TRBJ1-6	TRBV19	NA	TGTGCCAGTAGTATTGGCGGGCCAAACTCCTATAATTCACCCCTCCACTTT	CASSIGGPNSYNSPLHF
NA	14	TRBJ1-1	TRBV13	NA	TGTGCCAGCAGCCCCCAGGGGAGGAACACTGAAGCTTTCTTT	CASSPQGRNTEAFF
TRBD1	15	TRBJ2-7	TRBV10-1	NA	TGCGCCAGCAACATCCGACAGGGGCGGAACTACGAGCAGTACTTC	CASNIRQGRNYEQYF
NA	19	TRBJ2-7	TRBV11-2	NA	TGTGCCAGCAGCTTAGTTTCCCGATATTTGGGCAGCAGCTCCTACGAGCAGTACTTC	CASSLVSRYLGSSSYEQYF
NA	16	TRBJ2-3	TRBV6-2/TRBV6-3	NA	TGTGCCAGCACCCCTGGGGGGGGGCAGGTCACAGATACGCAGTATTTT	CASTPGGGQVTDTQYF
NA	14	TRBJ1-2	TRBV6-5	few	TGTGCCAGCAGTTACGGTCAGGCACCCTATGGCTACACCTTC	CASSYGQAPYGYTF
NA	10	TRBJ1-3	TRBV7-5	NA	TGTGCCAGCCGTGGAAACACCATATATTTT	CASRGNTIYF
NA	14	TRBJ1-3	TRBV2	NA	TGTGCCAGCAGTGTATCCTCCTCTGGAAACACCATATATTTT	CASSVSSSGNTIYF
NA	12	TRBJ1-1	TRBV12-3/TRBV12-4	NA	TGTGCCAGCAGCCCTGGGACACCTGAAGCTTTCTTT	CASSPGTPEAFF
TRBD2	17	TRBJ2-3	TRBV5-1	NA	TGCGCCAGCAGCCCGCAAGGACTAGCGGGGATGACAGATACGCAGTATTTT	CASSPQGLAGMTDTQYF
NA	16	TRBJ1-2	TRBV19	NA	TGTGCCAGTAGTACCCCCTCGACAGGTCGATTTTATGGCTACACCTTC	CASSTPSTGRFYGYTF
TRBD1	14	TRBJ2-2	TRBV29-1	NA	TGCAGCCTAAGGGGGCAGGGGGAGACCGGGGAGCTGTTTTTT	CSLRGQGETGELFF
NA	14	TRBJ2-7	TRBV5-1	few	TGCGCCAGCAGTGGGGGCGGGGGCGTTAAGGAGCAGTACTTC	CASSGGGGVKEQYF